The rows below give T cell receptor beta chains drawn from one sample of a study of CXCR3-negative and CXCR3-positive naive CD8 T cells. From its re-call of the 5' RACE reads, TCRdb lists each CDR3 protein once, without DNA. The sample's table shows tens of thousands of distinct CDR3 sequences. The source material was memory CD8+ T cells from blood. The receptors were gathered from a human donor in good health. Some clones in this sample may be carry-over from other donors' samples. CDR3s include the opening cysteine and the closing phenylalanine or tryptophan. Rows give clone size only sometimes, using once, few, many, or a class for an expanded clone.

V gene	J gene	clone size	CDR3 protein
TRBV29-1	TRBJ1-2	NA	CSAGEDHGYTF
TRBV4-3	TRBJ2-1	medium-sized	CASSQGGSGGAAYNEQFF
TRBV12-3/TRBV12-4	TRBJ2-1	NA	CASSYPRNEQFF
TRBV6-5	TRBJ2-1	NA	CASSYGGYNEQFF
TRBV6-2/TRBV6-3	TRBJ1-1	NA	CASSYPPDGTNTEAFF
TRBV7-2	TRBJ2-7	NA	CASSDGLAAGYEQYF
TRBV9	TRBJ2-2	NA	CASSVGANTGELFF
TRBV2	TRBJ1-1	NA	CASSATGGVEAFF
TRBV6-5	TRBJ2-7	NA	CASSYGYGEQYF
TRBV28	TRBJ1-5	NA	CASSFPGSNQPQHF
TRBV28	TRBJ2-7	NA	CASSLERGVFYEQYF
TRBV7-2	TRBJ2-1	NA	CASSPEGALFYNEQFF
TRBV7-8	TRBJ2-7	NA	CASTLALGQKYEQYF
TRBV7-9	TRBJ1-1	NA	CASSFSGLGDTEAFF
TRBV7-3	TRBJ1-1	medium-sized	CASSLSPGANTEAFF
TRBV10-1	TRBJ2-7	NA	CASSDRTGVEQYF
TRBV5-1	TRBJ2-7	NA	CASSLVGQYYEQYF
TRBV5-1	TRBJ2-2	NA	CASSLEDRQGWTGELFF
TRBV7-9	TRBJ1-4	NA	CASSLSWVTNEKLFF
TRBV7-9	TRBJ2-7	NA	CASSLGDTYEQSF
TRBV6-2/TRBV6-3	TRBJ2-1	NA	CASSWDRFNNEQFF
TRBV6-2/TRBV6-3	TRBJ2-7	NA	CASRPQGFGYEQYF
TRBV7-9	TRBJ2-1	NA	CASDEGIEQFF
TRBV12-3/TRBV12-4	TRBJ1-2	NA	CASVWGRTAIDGYTF
TRBV29-1	TRBJ2-5	NA	CSVEFRQETQYF
TRBV11-2	TRBJ2-7	NA	CASSLGDYYEQYF
TRBV20-1	TRBJ2-5	NA	CSARDGGVQETQYF
TRBV28	TRBJ2-3	NA	CASSHSTGFPPDSTDTQYF
TRBV2	TRBJ1-1	NA	CASMEGTEAFF
TRBV7-2	TRBJ2-5	NA	CASSLTGGAGETQYF
TRBV7-8	TRBJ2-7	NA	CASSAGLSSYEQYF
TRBV5-1	TRBJ1-1	NA	CASSYPRGGGEAFF
TRBV5-1	TRBJ2-3	NA	CASSNGQGLGTDTQYF
TRBV28	TRBJ1-5	NA	CASSRTAGQGSDQPQHF
TRBV29-1	TRBJ2-5	NA	CSAGGTSGRKWGVGETQYF
TRBV29-1	TRBJ2-1	NA	CSVEVAGQGSDEQFF
TRBV7-8	TRBJ2-1	NA	CASSLAPQRGPNHEQFF
TRBV20-1	TRBJ2-3	NA	CSASFSGGAADTQYF
TRBV10-3	TRBJ2-1	NA	CAIKGLAGMDEQFF
TRBV7-9	TRBJ2-7	NA	CASSPSGRNSYEQYF
TRBV28	TRBJ1-4	NA	CASSLYRGRNEKLFF
TRBV14	TRBJ2-3	NA	CASSQEIGTKEQFF
TRBV6-6	TRBJ2-2	NA	CASSYFGGPNTGELFF
TRBV20-1	TRBJ2-7	NA	CSARGPTSYEQYF
TRBV28	TRBJ1-1	NA	CASSFPRGLGAFF
TRBV20-1	TRBJ1-5	NA	CSASPTATGRWGNQPQHF
TRBV7-9	TRBJ1-2	NA	CASSLALGYTF
TRBV6-2/TRBV6-3	TRBJ2-3	NA	CASTVFSSGDTQYF
TRBV10-3	TRBJ1-2	NA	CAISDGTALYGYTF
TRBV7-8	TRBJ2-7	NA	CASSLGRGRLSEQYF
TRBV20-1	TRBJ2-7	NA	CSARDSFDYEQYF
TRBV4-2	TRBJ2-2	NA	CASNSGDTGELFF
TRBV28	TRBJ1-5	NA	CASSSSGRNQPQHF